What follows are 21 T cell receptor beta chains derived from one specimen sequenced in a study of early T cells in non-severe SARS-CoV-2 infection. TCRdb reprocessed the 5' RACE reads via MiXCR and lists one record per CDR3 protein. The sample lists about 98,000 distinct CDR3 sequences, approximately 14% occurring once. Sequencing input: whole blood. The source is an adult who was a healthcare worker with PCR-confirmed SARS-CoV-2 infection or an uninfected control (not recorded which).

In this sample, this clonotype turned up many times. The chain has TRBV27 and TRBJ1-1; TRBD1 agrees at 9 bases. The CDR3 length is 15 residues. After removal of 2 bases from V and 4 bases from J, the junction contained 5 bases not matched to a gene. Germline V gene data show CDR1 as MNHEY and CDR2 as SMNVEV (reference sequence). The CDR3 nucleotides are TGTGCCAGCAGTTTAAGGACAGGGGCGGCCACTGAAGCTTTCTTT. This codes for CASSLRTGAATEAFF.

This clonotype was seen at least ten times. V gene TRBV7-9 combines with J gene TRBJ2-3; D is undetermined. The germline CDR1 and CDR2 sequences are SEHNR and FQNEAQ (reference sequence). This CDR3 comprises 13 residues. V gave up 6 bases and J gave up 4 bases, with 11 bases separating them. Here the CDR3 reads CASRTQLSDTQYF. CDR3 coding DNA: TGTGCCAGCAGAACTCAGCTGTCAGATACGCAGTATTTT. Using reference TRBV7-9 and TRBJ2-3 for the parts outside the CDR3, the full variable domain is DTGVSQNPRHKITKRGQNVTFRCDPISEHNRLYWYRQTLGQGPEFLTYFQNEAQLEKSRLLSDRFSAERPKGSFSTLEIQRTEQGDSAMYLCASRTQLSDTQYFGPGTRLTVL.

The gene calls are TRBV10-3 and TRBJ1-1; D is possibly TRBD1 (5 bases). The germline V gene has CDR1 ENHRY and CDR2 SYGVKD. V lost 2 bases to trimming and J lost 3 bases, with 7 bases between them. This CDR3 spans 13 amino acids. The CDR3 spells CAISEPGHTEAFF. The CDR3 bases are TGTGCCATCAGTGAGCCAGGGCACACTGAAGCTTTCTTT.

This clonotype has ten or more counts. The chain uses TRBV7-9 and TRBJ2-3; tentatively, D is TRBD2 (6 bases). Germline V gene sequence: CDR1 SEHNR, CDR2 FQNEAQ (reference sequence). This CDR3 has 14 amino acids. V was trimmed by 6 bases and J by 0 bases, leaving 10 bases between them. The CDR3 sequence: CASSGRGSTDTQYF. CDR3 DNA sequence: TGTGCCAGCAGTGGGCGGGGAAGCACAGATACGCAGTATTTT. The full variable domain, with the rest looked up from reference TRBV7-9 and TRBJ2-3, is DTGVSQNPRHKITKRGQNVTFRCDPISEHNRLYWYRQTLGQGPEFLTYFQNEAQLEKSRLLSDRFSAERPKGSFSTLEIQRTEQGDSAMYLCASSGRGSTDTQYFGPGTRLTVL.

This clonotype was recorded at least ten times. The chain is built from TRBV7-2 and TRBJ2-1; TRBD2 agrees at 10 bases. The V gene's germline CDR1 is SGHTA and CDR2 FQGNSA. V was pared by 6 bases and J by 2 bases, with 4 bases of the junction left unmatched. The CDR3 extends over 15 amino acids. The CDR3 DNA sequence: TGTGCCAGCAGGGAGACTAGCGGGCCCTACAATGAGCAGTTCTTC. Translating it yields CASRETSGPYNEQFF.

This clonotype was observed a handful of times. V is TRBV6-6 and J is TRBJ2-3; 9 positions agree with TRBD2. The trim removed 8 bases at V and 6 bases at J, leaving 6 bases unmatched. The CDR3 consists of 13 residues. Germline loops: CDR1 MNHNY, CDR2 SVGAGI (reference sequence). CDR3 in amino acids: CASCSGSTDTQYF. In nucleotides, the CDR3 is TGTGCCAGCTGTAGCGGGAGTACGGATACGCAGTATTTT.

This clonotype appeared a few times. DNA of the CDR3: TGTGCCAGCAGTCAACTACAACGGACGGCGGGCGTCAATGAGCAGTTCTTC. Translation gives CASSQLQRTAGVNEQFF. The chain recombines TRBV7-8 with TRBJ2-1; possibly TRBD2 for D (5 bases). V was trimmed by 6 bases and J by 6 bases, leaving 24 bases between them. This CDR3 region has 17 residues. Germline CDR1 SGHVS, CDR2 FQNEAQ. The whole variable domain, remainder taken from reference TRBV7-8 and TRBJ2-1, is GAGVSQSPRYKVAKRGQDVALRCDPISGHVSLFWYQQALGQGPEFLTYFQNEAQLDKSGLPSDRFFAERPEGSVSTLKIQRTQQEDSAVYLCASSQLQRTAGVNEQFFGPGTRLTVL.

This clonotype was seen repeatedly, ten times or more. The chain joins TRBV20-1 to TRBJ2-1, with D hard to call. V lost 5 bases, J lost 4 bases, and 6 bases lay in between. The CDR3 extends over 11 amino acids. Germline CDR1 is DFQATT and CDR2 is SNEGSKA (reference sequence). For the CDR3, the DNA is TGCAGTGCTGCCTCGTACAATGAGCAGTTCTTC. Protein product: CSAASYNEQFF.

The V gene is TRBV29-1, the J gene TRBJ2-6; no clear D gene. The V end lost 8 bases, the J end lost 0 bases, and 8 bases lay between the germline ends. This CDR3 contains 13 residues. CDR1 is SQVTM, CDR2 ANQGSEA, per germline. CDR3 nucleotide sequence: TGCAGCTTCTCTCTCTCTGGGGCCAACGTCCTGACTTTC. This codes for CSFSLSGANVLTF. The whole variable domain, remainder taken from reference TRBV29-1 and TRBJ2-6, is SAVISQKPSRDICQRGTSLTIQCQVDSQVTMMFWYRQQPGQSLTLIATANQGSEATYESGFVIDKFPISRPNLTFSTLTVSNMSPEDSSIYLCSFSLSGANVLTFGAGSRLTVL.

This clonotype was observed many times. The CDR3 bases are TGTGCCAGCAGCCAGGACGGGGGCTCCTACGAGCAGTACTTC. Translation: CASSQDGGSYEQYF. The V call is TRBV3-1, the J call TRBJ2-7; tentatively, D is TRBD2 (6 bases). V was trimmed by 3 bases and J by 0 bases, leaving 9 bases between them. Germline V lookup: CDR1 LGHDT, CDR2 YNNKEL (reference sequence). The CDR3 loop spans 14 amino acids.

The chain carries TRBV11-2 and TRBJ2-7; D perhaps matches TRBD2 (6 bases). Trimming stripped 5 bases from V and 0 bases from J, with 14 bases between. This CDR3 is built from 15 residues. The germline V gene encodes CDR1 SGHAT and CDR2 FQNNGV. CDR3 protein: CASSKGAGASYEQYF. The CDR3 DNA reads TGTGCCAGCAGCAAAGGAGCGGGCGCCTCCTACGAGCAGTACTTC.

The chain couples TRBV28 to TRBJ1-4; D is perhaps TRBD1 (6 bases). The germline V and J ends were trimmed by 5 bases and 8 bases, with 21 bases remaining between them. This CDR3 spans 16 amino acids. The germline V gene encodes CDR1 MDHEN and CDR2 SYDVKM. The CDR3 reads CASSPSEWGAHEKLFF. DNA for the CDR3: TGTGCCAGCAGTCCGTCGGAGTGGGGGGCTCACGAAAAACTGTTTTTT.

This clonotype was recorded a few times. The V and J genes are TRBV28 and TRBJ2-1; D is perhaps TRBD1 (6 bases). The CDR3 has 17 residues. In germline, CDR1 is MDHEN, CDR2 SYDVKM. Trimming took off 8 bases at V and 0 bases at J, with 20 bases between the two ends. CDR3 sequence (DNA): TGTGCCAGCGGCGACTATACAGGGCTCATCTCCTACAATGAGCAGTTCTTC. Its translation is CASGDYTGLISYNEQFF.

A few counts support this clonotype. This rearrangement joins TRBV6-2 or TRBV6-3 to TRBJ2-1; TRBD2 matches at 14 bases. The germline V gene has CDR1 MNHEY and CDR2 SVGEGT. The CDR3 sequence is 17 residues long. V lost 5 bases to trimming and J lost 7 bases; unmatched junction nucleotides: 10. The CDR3 DNA reads TGTGCCAGCAGTGTAACCGGGACTAGCGGGAGTCAAAATGAGCAGTTCTTC. Residues: CASSVTGTSGSQNEQFF.

The sample holds a few counts of this clonotype. The V and J genes are TRBV9 and TRBJ2-1, with 8 bases matching TRBD2. CDR3 length: 15 amino acids. Germline-derived CDR1 and CDR2 are SGDLS and YYNGEE. Trimming at V came to 3 bases and at J to 2 bases, leaving 4 bases not matched to a gene. The CDR3 sequence is CASSGSGATYNEQFF. The CDR3 coding sequence is TGTGCCAGCAGCGGTAGCGGGGCAACCTACAATGAGCAGTTCTTC.

The chain has TRBV2 and TRBJ2-7; 8 nucleotides align to TRBD1. The CDR3 covers 12 residues. The V gene's germline CDR1 is SNHLY and CDR2 FYNNEI. V trimming: 11 bases; J trimming: 3 bases; junction bases outside the gene matches: 6. The CDR3 loop is CAGRDRRYEQYF. The DNA of the CDR3 is TGTGCCGGCCGGGACAGGCGCTACGAGCAGTACTTC.

This clonotype occurred a few times. V is TRBV7-2 and J is TRBJ2-6; a possible D gene is TRBD2 (6 bases). The V gene's germline CDR1 is SGHTA and CDR2 FQGNSA. The CDR3 contains 18 residues. The V end was cut by 4 bases, the J end by 0 bases, with 16 bases between. The CDR3 is CASSSLGTPNSGANVLTF. The CDR3 DNA follows: TGTGCCAGCAGCTCACTGGGGACTCCGAACTCTGGGGCCAACGTCCTGACTTTC.

This clonotype has at least ten counts. The gene calls are TRBV6-5 and TRBJ2-6, with TRBD2 matching 11 bases. J was trimmed by 0 bases and V by 0 bases; bases with no gene match: 4. This CDR3 has 19 residues. Per the germline V gene, CDR1 is MNHEY and CDR2 is SVGAGI. The CDR3 region has the DNA TGTGCCAGCAGTTACTCTTGGACTAGCGGGCCCTCTGGGGCCAACGTCCTGACTTTC. Amino acids: CASSYSWTSGPSGANVLTF.

This clonotype was detected ten times or more. The chain is built from TRBV5-1 and TRBJ2-1; 9 nucleotides line up with TRBD2. V was clipped by 0 bases and J by 2 bases; unmatched bases: 0. The CDR3 covers 15 residues. CDR1 is SGHRS and CDR2 is YFSETQ in the germline V gene. The CDR3 is CASSLGLAAYNEQFF. For the CDR3, the DNA is TGCGCCAGCAGCTTGGGACTAGCGGCCTACAATGAGCAGTTCTTC.

There are many counts of this clonotype. The rearrangement links TRBV20-1 to TRBJ2-5, with D uncertain. The germline gives CDR1 DFQATT, CDR2 SNEGSKA (reference sequence). CDR3 size: 14 residues. The V end lost 1 base, the J end lost 4 bases, and 13 bases lay between the germline ends. CDR3 sequence (DNA): TGCAGTGCTAGAGTTGGGGTTCTCCCAGAGACCCAGTACTTC. It translates to CSARVGVLPETQYF.

This clonotype was counted at least ten times. Lacking the conserved final phenylalanine or tryptophan, this CDR3 likely reflects a read error. No DNA is shown, since the ends of the CDR3 on it are uncertain; the CDR3 is the one TCRdb lists. This sequence joins TRBV6-2 or TRBV6-3 and TRBJ1-2; the DNA was not compared with TRBD1, the D call given in the table. Germline CDR1 and CDR2: MNHEY and SVGEGT. The CDR3 is made up of 9 amino acids, end residues included. CDR3 loop: CASSSSQGA.